This record concerns one T cell receptor beta chain sequence. Trimming shortened V by 4 bases and J by 6 bases, and 10 bases separated the two germline ends. Germline V gene data show CDR1 as MDHEN and CDR2 as SYDVKM. There are 12 residues in the CDR3. PCR used 60 Vbeta primers and 13 Jbeta primers. The repertoire was sequenced with immunoSEQ multiplex PCR; TCRdb's copy has only in-frame clones and lacks some. Of about 91,000 clones in the sample, around 90% were seen once. The source of the sample is a study of cytomegalovirus exposure and HLA in healthy donors. V and J are TRBV28 and TRBJ2-7; no clear D gene. Input material: PBMCs. This clonotype was obtained from a man between 18 and 29 years old in good health and CMV-seronegative. The CDR3 is CASSSSGCEQYF. Here the CDR3 DNA reads TGTGCCAGCAGTTCTTCAGGCTGCGAGCAGTACTTC.